This TCR beta chain emerged from a study of multiple sclerosis patients with progressive multifocal leukoencephalopathy. Study findings and constraints: Clones expanded at PML were already present before and during natalizumab.

As regards this clone: Its antigen is undetermined.

The survey-level immunoSEQ assay was used. Sequencing used immunoSEQ multiplex PCR; TCRdb keeps in-frame clones, though not all of them. This sample carries roughly 32,000 clones, less than 90% of them seen once, and the ten largest clones take about 3.2%. This CDR3 region has 18 residues. The germline V gene has CDR1 SGHDN and CDR2 FVKESK. Deletions cut 1 base from V and 0 bases from J, with 16 bases between. Time point denoted: time of PML onset. J is TRBJ2-1 and V is TRBV14; tentatively, D is TRBD2 (5 bases). This receptor was identified in a human donor with progressive multifocal leukoencephalopathy. The specimen was PBMCs, collected from a patient treated with natalizumab. The chain's CDR3 is CASSQGGGGWSSYNEQFF. In DNA, the CDR3 is TGTGCCAGCAGCCAAGGGGGTGGCGGGTGGAGCTCCTACAATGAGCAGTTCTTC. The full variable domain, its missing parts supplied by reference TRBV14 and TRBJ2-1, is EAGVTQFPSHSVIEKGQTVTLRCDPISGHDNLYWYRRVMGKEIKFLLHFVKESKQDESGMPNNRFLAERTGGTYSTLKVQPAELEDSGVYFCASSQGGGGWSSYNEQFFGPGTRLTVL.